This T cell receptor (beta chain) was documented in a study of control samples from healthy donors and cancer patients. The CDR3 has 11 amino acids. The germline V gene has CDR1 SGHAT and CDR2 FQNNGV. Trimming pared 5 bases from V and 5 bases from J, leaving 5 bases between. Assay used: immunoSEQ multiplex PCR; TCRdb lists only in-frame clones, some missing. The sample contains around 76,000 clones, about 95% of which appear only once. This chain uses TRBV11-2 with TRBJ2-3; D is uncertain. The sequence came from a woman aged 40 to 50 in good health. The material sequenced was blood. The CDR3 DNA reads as TGTGCCAGCAGCCTTGGAGATACGCAGTATTTT. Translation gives CASSLGDTQYF.